The 20 T cell receptor beta chains below come from one sample, sequenced in a study of OX40 agonist ivuxolimab in advanced cancers. Method: immunoSEQ multiplex PCR; TCRdb's copy keeps in-frame clones and lacks some. The sample carries about 24,000 clones, more than 75% recorded once. The source material was CD4+ or CD8+ T cells sorted from blood, sampled in a trial of the OX40 agonist ivuxolimab. These receptors originate from an adult with an advanced solid tumor such as melanoma, head and neck, liver or kidney cancer.

Details on this clone: The identical CDR3 is also encoded by other nucleotide sequences in the sample. The V call is TRBV28, the J call TRBJ1-5; TRBD1 agrees at 10 bases. After removal of 6 bases from V and 4 bases from J, the junction contained 3 bases not matched to a gene. The CDR3 has 14 amino acids. CDR1 is MDHEN, CDR2 SYDVKM, per germline. CDR3 sequence reads: CASRRTGGNQPQHF. CDR3 nucleotides: TGTGCCAGCAGACGGACAGGGGGGAATCAGCCCCAGCATTTT. The whole variable domain, remainder taken from reference TRBV28 and TRBJ1-5, is DVKVTQSSRYLVKRTGEKVFLECVQDMDHENMFWYRQDPGLGLRLIYFSYDVKMKEKGDIPEGYSVSREKKERFSLILESASTNQTSMYLCASRRTGGNQPQHFGDGTRLSIL.

CDR3 DNA sequence: TGTGCCAGCAGCCCATCCGGGACCCTAAACACCGGGGAGCTGTTTTTT. Translating gives CASSPSGTLNTGELFF. V is TRBV5-6 and J is TRBJ2-2; D may match TRBD1 or TRBD2 (5 bases each). V lost 4 bases, J lost 2 bases, and 15 bases lay in between. Germline CDR1 SGHDT, CDR2 YYEEEE. The CDR3 runs to 16 residues.

This clone was seen a few times. The chain combines TRBV10-2 with TRBJ2-3; 7 bases line up with TRBD1. The germline gives CDR1 WSHSY, CDR2 SAAADI. Trimming at V came to 10 bases and at J to 2 bases, leaving 9 bases not matched to a gene. The CDR3 extends over 14 amino acids. The CDR3 DNA reads TGCGCCACCCAGGGGGTCTCTACCACAGATACGCAGTATTTT. The encoded protein is CATQGVSTTDTQYF.

In regard to this clone: An end of the junction differs from the germline gene, which may be a read error. The chain uses TRBV6-5 and TRBJ2-5; the match to TRBD2 covers 8 bases. From germline, CDR1 is MNHEY and CDR2 SVGAGI. CDR3 length: 15 amino acids. The DNA for the CDR3 is TGTGCCAGCAGTTACTCCGGGGGGGGGCAAGGGACCCAGTACTTC. Translating gives CASSYSGGGQGTQYF.

The chain links TRBV16 to TRBJ1-5; the D gene is possibly TRBD1 (5 bases). The germline CDR1 and CDR2 sequences are KGHSY and FQNENV. This CDR3 region has 14 residues. Between the trimmed V and J ends, which lost 2 bases and 6 bases, there was a span of 11 bases. Here the CDR3 DNA reads TGTGCCAGCAGCCAAGGGGGACGGGGTCAGCCCCAGCATTTT. Translating it yields CASSQGGRGQPQHF.

This clone came up once. The chain employs TRBV7-9 and TRBJ2-7; D assignment may be TRBD1 or TRBD2 (5 bases each). The CDR3 is 14 amino acids. Trimming pared 3 bases from V and 2 bases from J, leaving 11 bases between. CDR1 is SEHNR and CDR2 is FQNEAQ in the germline V gene (reference sequence). This CDR3 reads CASSFGDPTYEQYF. The CDR3 nucleotides read TGTGCCAGCAGCTTCGGGGACCCTACCTACGAGCAGTACTTC.

The chain couples TRBV30 to TRBJ1-6; no clear D. The CDR3 covers 19 residues. CDR1 is GTSNPN and CDR2 is SVGIG in the germline V gene (reference sequence). Trimming stripped 3 bases from V and 0 bases from J, with 21 bases between. CDR3 in DNA: TGTGCCTGGAGCCGGAAGGACTCCTTTTCGAGCTCCTATAATTCACCCCTCCACTTT. It yields the protein CAWSRKDSFSSSYNSPLHF.

V is TRBV4-2 and J is TRBJ1-1, with TRBD1 identical over 7 bases. Trimming cost V 4 bases and J 4 bases; bases outside gene matches: 12. Germline V gene sequence: CDR1 LGHNA, CDR2 YNFKEQ. CDR3 length: 16 amino acids. CDR3 loop: CASSRDSPLRGTEAFF. As DNA, the CDR3 is TGTGCCAGCAGCCGGGACAGCCCCTTGCGGGGCACTGAAGCTTTCTTT.

The chain couples TRBV6-5 to TRBJ2-2; 7 positions agree with TRBD1. V was pared by 2 bases and J by 5 bases, with 5 bases of the junction left unmatched. The CDR3 runs 15 residues. Germline loops: CDR1 MNHEY, CDR2 SVGAGI. Written as DNA, the CDR3 is TGTGCCAGCAGTTACAAAGGGGGCCAAACCGGGGAGCTGTTTTTT. Translated, it gives CASSYKGGQTGELFF.

This rearrangement joins TRBV27 to TRBJ2-1; 11 bases line up with TRBD2. The V gene end was trimmed by 0 bases and the J gene end by 7 bases; junction bases not matched to a gene: 8. CDR1 and CDR2 (germline): MNHEY, SMNVEV (reference sequence). The CDR3 length is 17 residues. The CDR3: CASSLSKEIAGGNEQFF. CDR3 nucleotide sequence: TGTGCCAGCAGTTTATCCAAGGAAATAGCGGGGGGGAATGAGCAGTTCTTC.

The V and J genes are TRBV6-5 and TRBJ2-6; D is undetermined. This CDR3 region has 15 residues. V lost 6 bases, J lost 0 bases, and 9 bases lay in between. In germline, CDR1 is MNHEY, CDR2 SVGAGI. The CDR3 sequence: CASRVAYSGANVLTF. CDR3 sequence (DNA): TGTGCCAGCAGGGTGGCGTACTCTGGGGCCAACGTCCTGACTTTC.

The chain has TRBV28 and TRBJ2-7, with a weak D call TRBD1 (6 bases). Germline CDR1 reads MDHEN; CDR2 reads SYDVKM. Trimming cost V 1 base and J 6 bases, with 16 bases left between them. This CDR3 comprises 15 residues. CDR3 region: CASSLSAAGVGEQYF. As DNA, the CDR3 is TGTGCCAGCAGTTTATCAGCGGCAGGGGTGGGCGAGCAGTACTTC.

The V call is TRBV19, the J call TRBJ1-5, with a tentative D call TRBD1 (6 bases). V was clipped by 3 bases and J by 2 bases, with 17 bases between them. CDR1 is LNHDA and CDR2 is SQIVND in the germline V gene (reference sequence). This CDR3 has 17 residues. The CDR3 DNA is TGTGCCAGTAGTATCCAGGGGTTGAGCTACGGCAATCAGCCCCAGCATTTT. Its protein product is CASSIQGLSYGNQPQHF.

The rearrangement uses TRBV28 and TRBJ1-1; TRBD1 aligns across 7 bases. This CDR3 has 13 amino acids. Germline assignment: CDR1 MDHEN and CDR2 SYDVKM. V dropped 7 bases and J dropped 6; count of bases not matched to a gene: 8. The DNA of the CDR3 is TGTGCCAGCACCCGAGACAGGGCCGCTGAAGCTTTCTTT. It specifies CASTRDRAAEAFF.

The chain is built from TRBV7-2 and TRBJ1-6, with D unresolved. The CDR3 loop spans 15 amino acids. Trimming removed 1 base at V and 7 bases at J, with 11 bases between. Per the germline V gene, CDR1 is SGHTA and CDR2 is FQGNSA. CDR3 region: CASSLGAGLNSPLHF. As DNA, the CDR3 is TGTGCCAGCAGCTTAGGGGCAGGCCTAAATTCACCCCTCCACTTT.

This clone turned up a few times. The chain couples TRBV19 to TRBJ1-4; 8 bases agree with TRBD1. The CDR3 has 17 amino acids. Germline loops: CDR1 LNHDA, CDR2 SQIVND (reference sequence). The V and J ends lost 7 bases and 0 bases, in that order; junction bases with no gene match: 10. As DNA, the CDR3 is TGTGCCAGTAATCCCGCCGGGACAGGAGCAACTAATGAAAAACTGTTTTTT. This codes for CASNPAGTGATNEKLFF.

About this clone itself: Within the sample, other DNA sequences also encode this same CDR3. The V gene is TRBV29-1, the J gene TRBJ2-3, with D perhaps TRBD2 (6 bases). Germline V gene data show CDR1 as SQVTM and CDR2 as ANQGSEA. With 4 bases removed from V and 3 bases from J, the gap between germline ends came to 11 bases. This CDR3 comprises 13 residues. This CDR3 reads CSVVGGATDTQYF. CDR3 DNA: TGCAGCGTTGTTGGCGGGGCGACAGATACGCAGTATTTT.

In its sample, this clone was seen a few times. The chain joins TRBV4-1 to TRBJ1-5, with a tentative D call TRBD1 (5 bases). Germline CDR1 MGHRA, CDR2 YSYEKL. Trimming shortened V by 1 base and J by 7 bases, and 17 bases separated the two germline ends. This CDR3 comprises 16 residues. The CDR3 here is CASSQGSQGPRQPQHF. Here the CDR3 DNA reads TGCGCCAGCAGCCAAGGTTCGCAGGGCCCTAGGCAGCCCCAGCATTTT.

This clone has more than one count but fewer than ten. The rearrangement links TRBV4-2 to TRBJ1-1, with TRBD1 identical over 7 bases. In germline, CDR1 is LGHNA, CDR2 YNFKEQ. The ends lost 3 bases at V and 1 base at J; junction bases unmatched: 8. The CDR3 loop spans 16 amino acids. The DNA of the CDR3 is TGTGCCAGCAGCCAGGACGAACACAGGGGGAACACTGAAGCTTTCTTT. It specifies CASSQDEHRGNTEAFF.

Of note for this clone: The sample has other DNA sequences that encode this CDR3 too. V is TRBV10-2 and J is TRBJ2-7; TRBD2 matches 7 bases. The CDR3 extends over 12 amino acids. Unmatched junction bases numbered 1, after V lost 6 bases and J lost 2 bases. CDR1 and CDR2 from the germline V gene are WSHSY and SAAADI. CDR3 nucleotide sequence: TGCGCCAGCAGGGGGGGGGCCTACGAGCAGTACTTC. It encodes CASRGGAYEQYF.